The T cell receptor (beta chain) under discussion was sequenced for a study of blood T cell repertoires in COVID-19. Across the whole study: Acute and convalescent COVID-19 samples came from the United States, Italy and Spain.

Germline CDR1 and CDR2: SGHVS and FQNEAQ. The CDR3 has 16 amino acids. J lost 2 bases, V lost 4 bases, and 6 bases had no gene match. Generated by immunoSEQ multiplex PCR, the TCRdb table keeps only in-frame clones and is missing some. The repertoire includes about 150,000 clones, roughly nine tenths of them detected once, and 0.5% to 0.6% sits in the top ten. This clonotype was sampled from a middle-aged man with acute or convalescent COVID-19. Sequencing input: peripheral blood. J is TRBJ2-3 and V is TRBV7-8; TRBD2 matches 10 bases. The CDR3 bases are TGTGCCAGCAGCTCCCGGACTAGCGGCCTCACAGATACGCAGTATTTT. Protein product: CASSSRTSGLTDTQYF.